A selection of T cell receptor beta chains follows, all from one sample in a study of T-cell memory formation after mild COVID-19. TCRdb reprocessed the 5' RACE reads with MiXCR, giving one entry per CDR3 protein. The sample carries 450,000 to 650,000 distinct CDR3 sequences, about 20% recorded once. Source material: PBMCs or a T cell subset sorted from them (not recorded which). These receptor sequences come from an adult woman who had mild COVID-19 (a few samples of this study predate the infection). Cell type and time point are not known. CDR3s include the opening cysteine and the closing phenylalanine or tryptophan. The D gene is left open where the match is weak. Size is omitted from some rows. Given values are once, few, many or a class for expanded clones.

>NA|TRBJ2-1|TRBV15|NA
CATSIQSSYNEQFF
TGTGCCACCAGCATCCAGAGCTCCTACAATGAGCAGTTCTTC
>NA|TRBJ2-1|TRBV4-2|NA
CASSQEKGNNEQFF
TGTGCCAGCAGCCAAGAAAAAGGCAACAATGAGCAGTTCTTC
>few|TRBJ2-7|TRBV5-1|TRBD1
CASTGPGQETYEQYF
TGCGCCAGCACAGGGCCGGGACAGGAGACCTACGAGCAGTACTTC
>few|TRBJ2-5|TRBV18|NA
CASSPLTWSGETQYF
TGTGCCAGCTCACCACTGACTTGGAGTGGGGAGACCCAGTACTTC
>many|TRBJ2-1|TRBV7-2|NA
CASSLTATGLAYNEQFF
TGTGCCAGCAGCTTAACGGCCACAGGGCTGGCCTACAATGAGCAGTTCTTC
>few|TRBJ2-7|TRBV5-4|NA
CASSLDYGYEQYF
TGTGCCAGCAGCTTGGATTACGGGTACGAGCAGTACTTC
>few|TRBJ2-2|TRBV5-1|NA
CASSRQGPAGELFF
TGCGCCAGCAGCAGGCAGGGGCCGGCCGGGGAGCTGTTTTTT
>few|TRBJ2-3|TRBV15|NA
CATSRAGTPNTDTQYF
TGTGCCACCAGCAGAGCCGGGACTCCGAATACAGATACGCAGTATTTT
>NA|TRBJ2-3|TRBV24-1|NA
CATSEWPSQGSPDTQYF
TGTGCCACCAGTGAGTGGCCGAGTCAGGGGAGCCCAGATACGCAGTATTTT
>NA|TRBJ2-1|TRBV7-6|NA
CASSFSGTGTYNEQFF
TGTGCCAGCAGCTTCTCCGGGACGGGGACCTACAATGAGCAGTTCTTC
>NA|TRBJ2-2|TRBV12-3/TRBV12-4|NA
CASRSTYTGELFF
TGTGCCAGCAGGTCGACGTACACCGGGGAGCTGTTTTTT
>few|TRBJ1-1|TRBV7-8|NA
CASSSTPIRPEAFF
TGTGCCAGCAGCTCCACCCCGATCCGCCCGGAAGCTTTCTTT
>NA|TRBJ1-2|TRBV12-3/TRBV12-4|NA
CASGLRDLRYGYTF
TGTGCCAGTGGCCTCAGAGATCTACGCTATGGCTACACCTTC
>few|TRBJ1-6|TRBV7-9|TRBD1
CASSQTGDNSPLHF
TGTGCCAGCAGCCAGACAGGGGATAATTCACCCCTCCACTTT
>many|TRBJ2-5|TRBV5-1|NA
CASSLVGPQETQYF
TGCGCCAGCAGCTTGGTGGGACCCCAAGAGACCCAGTACTTC
>many|TRBJ2-5|TRBV5-1|NA
CASSLAGTTLRETQYF
TGCGCCAGCAGCTTGGCCGGGACAACGCTTAGGGAGACCCAGTACTTC